These T cell receptor beta chains were read from a single sample in a study of T cell responses to AZD1222 COVID-19 vaccine. Method: immunoSEQ multiplex PCR; TCRdb's copy keeps in-frame clones and lacks some. The table includes 55,000 to 65,000 clones, roughly 85% detected once. The source material was peripheral blood, sampled on day 0 of AZD1222 vaccination. The receptors here all came from an adult in good health. Both conserved end residues are part of each CDR3. D genes are given only for firm matches. A clone size is listed for some rows: how often the clone was seen (once, few, many), or a class if it is expanded.

V gene	clone size	J gene	D gene	CDR3 protein	CDR3 DNA
TRBV9	NA	TRBJ1-3	NA	CASRGESGNTIYF	TGTGCCAGCAGGGGTGAATCTGGAAACACCATATATTTT
TRBV5-5	NA	TRBJ2-5	NA	CASRIGQNVETQYF	TGTGCCAGCAGGATTGGGCAAAACGTAGAGACCCAGTACTTC
TRBV7-9	NA	TRBJ2-5	NA	CASSSTGLGPETQYF	TGTGCCAGCAGCTCGACAGGTCTGGGACCAGAGACCCAGTACTTC
TRBV3-1/TRBV3-2	NA	TRBJ2-1	NA	CASSQAYSHNEQFF	TGTGCCAGCAGCCAAGCATACAGCCACAATGAGCAGTTCTTC
TRBV29-1	NA	TRBJ2-7	NA	CSVEGKGVGSYEQYF	TGCAGCGTTGAAGGGAAGGGGGTCGGCTCCTACGAGCAGTACTTC
TRBV28	NA	TRBJ2-4	TRBD2	CASSFGGGLAAIQYF	TGTGCCAGCAGTTTTGGGGGAGGACTAGCCGCCATTCAGTACTTC
TRBV3-1/TRBV3-2	NA	TRBJ2-2	NA	CASSQDRGPYTGELFF	TGTGCCAGCAGCCAAGATAGAGGCCCTTACACCGGGGAGCTGTTTTTT
TRBV7-9	NA	TRBJ1-6	TRBD1	CASSTDRGSGSPLHF	TGTGCCAGCAGCACGGACAGGGGTTCTGGTTCACCCCTCCACTTT
TRBV24-1	NA	TRBJ2-4	TRBD1	CATSARTGQNIQYF	TGTGCCACCAGTGCCCGGACAGGCCAAAACATTCAGTACTTC
TRBV5-4	NA	TRBJ1-1	NA	CASSKTLGENEAFF	TGTGCCAGCAGCAAAACATTGGGGGAGAATGAAGCTTTCTTT
TRBV12-5	NA	TRBJ1-3	NA	CASGTAREFFGNTIYF	TGTGCTAGTGGTACAGCGCGGGAATTCTTTGGAAACACCATATATTTT
TRBV5-1	NA	TRBJ1-4	TRBD1	CASSLRTGGQKLFF	TGCGCCAGCAGCCTACGGACAGGGGGCCAAAAACTGTTTTTT
TRBV19	once	TRBJ1-6	TRBD1	CAISAGTGNSPLHF	TGTGCCATTTCCGCCGGGACAGGGAATTCACCCCTCCACTTT
TRBV7-9	NA	TRBJ2-3	NA	CASSFATSTDTQYF	TGTGCCAGCAGCTTCGCCACTAGCACAGATACGCAGTATTTT
TRBV7-2	once	TRBJ1-5	TRBD1	CASSLAGGTGQPQHF	TGTGCCAGCAGCTTAGCAGGGGGCACGGGTCAGCCCCAGCATTTT
TRBV5-1	NA	TRBJ1-5	TRBD1	CASSFGDSDQPQHF	TGCGCCAGCAGCTTTGGGGACAGCGATCAGCCCCAGCATTTT
TRBV7-9	NA	TRBJ2-1	NA	CASGWGNEQFF	TGTGCCAGCGGATGGGGCAATGAGCAGTTCTTC
TRBV19	once	TRBJ1-2	TRBD1	CASLGQVVYGYTF	TGTGCCAGCCTGGGACAGGTGGTCTATGGCTACACCTTC
TRBV7-9	NA	TRBJ2-7	TRBD1	CASSLGVRNRGREQYF	TGTGCCAGCAGCTTAGGAGTCAGGAACAGGGGGAGAGAGCAGTACTTC
TRBV5-6	NA	TRBJ2-7	TRBD1	CASSRLPGQAYEQYF	TGTGCCAGCAGCAGGCTGCCGGGACAGGCCTACGAGCAGTACTTC
TRBV7-9	NA	TRBJ1-2	NA	CASSPLEYYGYTF	TGTGCCAGCAGCCCGCTTGAGTACTATGGCTACACCTTC
TRBV27	NA	TRBJ2-7	NA	CASSLPAWRSSYEQYF	TGTGCCAGCAGTCTACCCGCCTGGAGGAGCTCCTACGAGCAGTACTTC
TRBV9	NA	TRBJ1-3	NA	CASSVGLSSGNTIYF	TGTGCCAGCAGCGTAGGACTAAGCTCTGGAAACACCATATATTTT
TRBV9	NA	TRBJ2-2	TRBD1	CASSVGQWGQGAGTGELFF	TGTGCCAGCAGCGTAGGTCAGTGGGGACAGGGGGCCGGCACCGGGGAGCTGTTTTTT
TRBV6-5	NA	TRBJ2-7	TRBD1	CASSRRTGRGYEQYF	TGTGCCAGCAGTCGCAGGACAGGGCGCGGGTACGAGCAGTACTTC
TRBV7-9	NA	TRBJ1-3	TRBD1	CASSSDRGTSGNTIYF	TGTGCCAGCAGCTCAGACAGGGGGACCTCTGGAAACACCATATATTTT
TRBV19	NA	TRBJ1-5	NA	CASSIGGQLNQPQHF	TGTGCCAGTAGTATAGGAGGACAGCTTAATCAGCCCCAGCATTTT
TRBV30	NA	TRBJ1-4	NA	CACDGTDVATNEKLFF	TGTGCCTGCGATGGCACCGACGTAGCAACTAATGAAAAACTGTTTTTT
TRBV10-3	NA	TRBJ2-7	TRBD2	CAISDILAGERYEQYF	TGTGCCATCAGTGACATACTAGCGGGGGAGCGCTACGAGCAGTACTTC
TRBV28	once	TRBJ2-7	NA	CASSSGWAEQYF	TGTGCCAGCAGTTCAGGGTGGGCCGAGCAGTACTTC
TRBV27	NA	TRBJ2-7	TRBD1	CASSSYPGQGAYEQYF	TGTGCCAGCAGTTCGTATCCGGGACAGGGGGCCTACGAGCAGTACTTC
TRBV3-1/TRBV3-2	NA	TRBJ2-2	NA	CASSEGGFWIGELFF	TGTGCCAGCAGCGAGGGGGGCTTTTGGATCGGGGAGCTGTTTTTT
TRBV7-2	few	TRBJ1-2	NA	CASSPEWGSYGYTF	TGTGCCAGCAGCCCCGAATGGGGATCCTATGGCTACACCTTC
TRBV3-1/TRBV3-2	NA	TRBJ2-7	NA	CASSGSLSYEQYF	TGTGCCAGCAGCGGAAGCCTCTCCTACGAGCAGTACTTC
TRBV12-3/TRBV12-4	NA	TRBJ1-2	NA	CASSIQGRGGYTF	TGTGCCAGCAGTATTCAGGGAAGGGGCGGCTACACCTTC
TRBV5-8	NA	TRBJ2-7	TRBD1	CASSLAPGTGIEQYF	TGTGCCAGCAGCTTGGCTCCTGGGACAGGGATCGAGCAGTACTTC
TRBV19	NA	TRBJ2-7	TRBD1	CASSIPGQSYEQYF	TGTGCCAGTAGTATTCCGGGACAGTCCTACGAGCAGTACTTC
TRBV4-1	NA	TRBJ2-6	TRBD1	CASSRPSGQGISGANVLTF	TGCGCCAGCAGCCGACCAAGCGGACAGGGGATCTCTGGGGCCAACGTCCTGACTTTC
TRBV12-3/TRBV12-4	once	TRBJ1-2	NA	CASRIDANYGYTF	TGTGCCAGCAGAATCGATGCTAACTATGGCTACACCTTC
TRBV2	NA	TRBJ2-4	TRBD1	CAMGQGGNIQYF	TGTGCCATGGGACAGGGAGGGAACATTCAGTACTTC
TRBV2	NA	TRBJ1-2	NA	CASSESRNYGYTF	TGTGCCAGCAGTGAGAGCAGGAACTATGGCTACACCTTC
TRBV20-1	NA	TRBJ1-6	NA	CSADTGSPLHF	TGCAGTGCGGACACTGGTTCACCCCTCCACTTT
TRBV5-1	NA	TRBJ2-3	NA	CASRLTSLTDTQYF	TGCGCCAGCAGATTGACTAGTCTCACAGATACGCAGTATTTT
TRBV19	NA	TRBJ2-1	NA	CASTPRWTSIDEQFF	TGTGCCAGTACCCCAAGGTGGACGTCAATCGATGAGCAGTTCTTC
TRBV6-6	once	TRBJ2-7	NA	CASSSPGQIYEQYF	TGTGCCAGCAGTTCCCCGGGACAAATCTACGAGCAGTACTTC
TRBV25-1	NA	TRBJ1-1	NA	CASSGRVGSTEAFF	TGTGCCAGCAGTGGAAGGGTCGGGAGCACTGAAGCTTTCTTT
TRBV5-1	NA	TRBJ2-3	TRBD2	CASRPGLADLTDTQYF	TGCGCCAGCAGACCGGGACTAGCGGACCTCACAGATACGCAGTATTTT
TRBV5-3	few	TRBJ2-7	TRBD2	CARSPPGLSSYEQYF	TGTGCCAGAAGCCCACCGGGACTAAGCTCCTACGAGCAGTACTTC
TRBV5-4	NA	TRBJ2-3	NA	CASSLLDSTDTQYF	TGTGCCAGCAGCTTGTTGGACAGCACAGATACGCAGTATTTT
TRBV4-1	NA	TRBJ2-7	NA	CASSQAGRFHEQYF	TGCGCCAGCAGCCAGGCAGGGAGGTTCCACGAGCAGTACTTC
TRBV5-1	NA	TRBJ1-2	TRBD1	CASSLEGQGNGYTF	TGCGCCAGCAGCTTGGAAGGACAGGGAAATGGCTACACCTTC